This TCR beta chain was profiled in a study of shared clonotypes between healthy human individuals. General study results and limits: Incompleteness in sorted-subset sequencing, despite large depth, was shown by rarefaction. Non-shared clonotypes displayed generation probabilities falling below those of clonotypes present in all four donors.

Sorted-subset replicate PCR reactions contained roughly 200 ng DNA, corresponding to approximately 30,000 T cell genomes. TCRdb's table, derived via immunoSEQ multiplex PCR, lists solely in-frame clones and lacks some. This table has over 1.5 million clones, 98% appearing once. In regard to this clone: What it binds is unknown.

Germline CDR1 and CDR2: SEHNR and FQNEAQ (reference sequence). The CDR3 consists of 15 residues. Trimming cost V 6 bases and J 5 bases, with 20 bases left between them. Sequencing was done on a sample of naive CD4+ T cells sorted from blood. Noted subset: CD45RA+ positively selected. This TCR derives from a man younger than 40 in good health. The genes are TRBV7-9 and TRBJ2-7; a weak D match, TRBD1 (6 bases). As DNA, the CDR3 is TGTGCCAGCAGGTGGGATCAAGGACAGCCGGACGAGCAGTACTTC. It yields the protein CASRWDQGQPDEQYF.